The rows below give T cell receptor beta chains drawn from one sample of a study of spatial heterogeneity in lung cancer. Each CDR3 protein gets one entry after TCRdb re-called the 5' RACE reads with MiXCR. The sample contains tens of thousands of distinct CDR3 sequences, 10% to 15% of which appear only once. Sample: PBMCs, taken at follow-up. The receptors were gathered from a male donor with early-stage non-small cell lung cancer. Each CDR3 is given with its conserved first and last residue. Each record gives: D gene, clone size, V gene, J gene, CDR3 protein, CDR3 DNA. A D gene is named only where the DNA matches it firmly. Rows give clone size only sometimes, using once, few, many, or a class for an expanded clone.

TRBD1	many	TRBV27	TRBJ1-1	CASSPGTGWNTEAFF	TGTGCCAGCAGCCCAGGGACAGGGTGGAACACTGAAGCTTTCTTT
TRBD2	NA	TRBV30	TRBJ2-7	CAWKQPGLAGGSSYEQYF	TGTGCCTGGAAGCAACCGGGACTAGCGGGAGGGAGCTCCTACGAGCAGTACTTC
TRBD1	once	TRBV29-1	TRBJ2-3	CSATGTGTDTQYF	TGCAGCGCAACCGGGACAGGGACAGATACGCAGTATTTT
NA	many	TRBV7-8	TRBJ1-3	CASSLALQGGNTIYF	TGTGCCAGCAGCTTAGCGCTACAGGGCGGAAACACCATATATTTT
NA	NA	TRBV29-1	TRBJ1-2	CSVDQGKDGYTF	TGCAGCGTTGACCAGGGGAAGGATGGCTACACCTTC
TRBD1	NA	TRBV7-9	TRBJ2-3	CARGTASTDTQYF	TGTGCCAGGGGGACAGCTAGCACAGATACGCAGTATTTT
TRBD2	NA	TRBV5-6	TRBJ2-2	CASSFNGLAGDTGELFF	TGTGCCAGCAGCTTCAACGGACTAGCGGGAGACACCGGGGAGCTGTTTTTT
NA	many	TRBV20-1	TRBJ1-3	CSAQDSSSGNTIYF	TGCAGTGCCCAGGACAGCAGCTCTGGAAACACCATATATTTT
NA	many	TRBV29-1	TRBJ2-7	CSVRVSRSPYEQYF	TGCAGCGTTAGGGTTTCCAGGAGCCCCTACGAGCAGTACTTC
NA	NA	TRBV19	TRBJ1-2	CASSIGPGGDYGYTF	TGTGCCAGTAGTATAGGACCGGGCGGTGACTATGGCTACACCTTC
NA	many	TRBV27	TRBJ2-7	CASSWTDPTYEQYF	TGTGCCTCCTCCTGGACTGACCCTACCTACGAGCAGTACTTC
NA	NA	TRBV7-2	TRBJ1-4	CASSLQTGLEKLFF	TGTGCCAGCAGCTTACAGACAGGATTGGAAAAACTGTTTTTT
NA	few	TRBV10-3	TRBJ2-4	CAISDRETKNIQYF	TGTGCCATCTCCGATCGGGAAACCAAAAACATTCAGTACTTC
NA	many	TRBV13	TRBJ1-1	CASTSSGDLTEAFF	TGTGCCAGCACCTCATCGGGGGATCTCACTGAAGCTTTCTTT
TRBD1	many	TRBV5-6	TRBJ2-1	CASSPGQGRDEQFF	TGTGCCAGCAGCCCCGGACAGGGGCGGGATGAGCAGTTCTTC
NA	many	TRBV28	TRBJ2-3	CASSLSGSDTQYF	TGTGCCAGCAGTTTATCGGGGTCGGATACGCAGTATTTT
NA	many	TRBV20-1	TRBJ2-7	CSARATVRGEQYF	TGCAGTGCTAGAGCCACCGTGCGGGGCGAGCAGTACTTC
NA	few	TRBV5-4	TRBJ2-7	CASSLTGSYEQYF	TGTGCCAGCAGCTTGACAGGATCCTACGAGCAGTACTTC
TRBD1	NA	TRBV18	TRBJ1-2	CASSLDREYGFTF	TGTGCCAGCTCACTCGACAGGGAATATGGCTTCACCTTC
NA	many	TRBV5-1	TRBJ1-1	CASSLGQIIGGTEAFF	TGCGCCAGCAGCTTGGGACAGATCATCGGGGGGACTGAAGCTTTCTTT
NA	many	TRBV29-1	TRBJ2-7	CSVEKSYEQYF	TGCAGCGTTGAAAAATCCTACGAGCAGTACTTC
NA	few	TRBV2	TRBJ2-3	CASRAAVSTDTQYF	TGTGCCAGCAGGGCCGCAGTGAGCACAGATACGCAGTATTTT
NA	few	TRBV7-8	TRBJ2-1	CASSLAGTSYNEQFF	TGTGCCAGCAGCTTAGCAGGGACTTCATACAATGAGCAGTTCTTC
NA	many	TRBV19	TRBJ2-2	CASSLWTGGTGELFF	TGTGCCAGTAGTCTCTGGACTGGTGGCACCGGGGAGCTGTTTTTT
TRBD2	many	TRBV5-1	TRBJ2-7	CASSLASGSIYEQYF	TGCGCCAGCAGCTTGGCCAGCGGGAGTATCTACGAGCAGTACTTC
TRBD2	many	TRBV12-3/TRBV12-4	TRBJ2-2	CASSSDSGRAGELFF	TGTGCCAGCAGTTCTGATAGCGGGAGGGCCGGGGAGCTGTTTTTT
NA	NA	TRBV5-1	TRBJ2-3	CASSPDVGATDTQYF	TGCGCCAGCTCCCCTGACGTGGGGGCCACAGATACGCAGTATTTT